The sequence of this T cell receptor (beta chain) was determined in a study of tissue T cells after allogeneic stem cell transplantation. Study-level results: TCR repertoires tracked anatomic similarity, regardless of disease or transplant status. Sampling depth was limited, and the cohort was small and clinically varied.

Concerning this clone itself: Its target is not known. Each gene name is a mouse one. The CDR3 end is not reached by the read, which stops 1 residue before it; the germline J gene fills it in. The same CDR3 also results from other DNA sequences found in this sample.

This CDR3 has 12 amino acids. Germline assignment: CDR1 NSHNY and CDR2 SYGAGN. V dropped 2 bases and J dropped 6; count of bases not matched to a gene: 0. TCRbeta CDR3 was sequenced at survey depth with template counts. Data came from immunoSEQ multiplex PCR; TCRdb stores just in-frame clones and leaves some out. The table includes 40,000 to 60,000 clones, around 67% detected once. The sequence derives from a pool of C57BL/6 mice in good health. The sample taken for sequencing was sorted cells pooled from one or two spleens. The chain recombines TRBV13-1 with TRBJ2-5; 7 bases are shared with TRBD2. CDR3 DNA (partial): TGTGCCAGCAGTGACTGGGGGGACACCCAGTAC. This gives the protein CASSDWGDTQY. The full CDR3 is CASSDWGDTQYF.